This T cell receptor beta chain was captured by sequencing in a study of graft-versus-host responses after intestinal transplantation. Across the study: Grafts that recipients had were multivisceral, liver-intestinal, or isolated intestinal transplants. Uniformly, recipients were administered anti-thymocyte globulin induction with subsequent tacrolimus and steroids for roughly three years. The study's findings and limits: Some GvH clones appeared in ileal mucosa or blood before recipient bone marrow. Clonal ratios of graft-versus-host to host-versus-graft in allografts were high for patients exhibiting graft-donor T cell macrochimerism.

As to this clone: Its antigen is still unknown.

The table came from immunoSEQ multiplex PCR; TCRdb's copy has only in-frame clones and leaves some out. The data contain about 9,100 clones, around two thirds of them singletons. Intraepithelial lymphocytes and lamina propria lymphocytes were released through processing of graft tissue. The source of this sequence is a human patient who received an intestinal transplant, so some T cells may come from the graft donor. The sequenced sample was ileum tissue, obtained nearly 500 days after intestinal transplant.

The CDR3 is CASSLTTDSSWYGYTF. CDR3 nucleotides: TGTGCCAGCAGCTTAACGACAGATTCCTCTTGGTATGGCTACACCTTC. V and J are TRBV7-2 and TRBJ1-2; TRBD1 is a possible D gene (5 bases). Germline V gene data show CDR1 as SGHTA and CDR2 as FQGNSA. The CDR3 has 16 amino acids. V lost 2 bases, J lost 5 bases, and 18 bases lay in between. The variable domain in full, completed from reference TRBV7-2 and TRBJ1-2, reads GAGVSQSPSNKVTEKGKDVELRCDPISGHTALYWYRQSLGQGLEFLIYFQGNSAPDKSGLPSDRFSAERTGGSVSTLTIQRTQQEDSAVYLCASSLTTDSSWYGYTFGSGTRLTVV.